This T cell receptor (beta chain) appears in the sequencing data of a study of T-cell reconstitution after alpha-beta-depleted transplantation in children. This clonotype was recorded a few times. The antigen is undetermined. Unique molecular identifiers tagged the TCRbeta library. MiXCR was run by TCRdb on the PCR reads, yielding one entry per CDR3 protein. The sample holds approximately 130,000 distinct CDR3 sequences, about 9.9% seen once. The CDR3 is 14 amino acids. Germline V lookup: CDR1 SGHKS, CDR2 YYEKEE (reference sequence). V gave up 6 bases and J gave up 1 base, with 14 bases separating them. General observations from the study: About two months after transplant, alpha-beta T cells reportedly came from several hundred expanded graft clones.

This specimen was PBMCs, mostly from graft donor cells, taken 180 days after TCRalphabeta/CD19-depleted stem cell transplant. The receptor comes from a girl younger than two who had a stem cell transplant for combined immunodeficiency, so the T cells may come from the graft donor. The gene calls are TRBV5-5 and TRBJ2-7, with a tentative D call TRBD1 (5 bases). The chain's CDR3 is CASKIQEPSYEQYF. CDR3 coding DNA: TGTGCCAGCAAGATACAGGAACCTTCCTACGAGCAGTACTTC.